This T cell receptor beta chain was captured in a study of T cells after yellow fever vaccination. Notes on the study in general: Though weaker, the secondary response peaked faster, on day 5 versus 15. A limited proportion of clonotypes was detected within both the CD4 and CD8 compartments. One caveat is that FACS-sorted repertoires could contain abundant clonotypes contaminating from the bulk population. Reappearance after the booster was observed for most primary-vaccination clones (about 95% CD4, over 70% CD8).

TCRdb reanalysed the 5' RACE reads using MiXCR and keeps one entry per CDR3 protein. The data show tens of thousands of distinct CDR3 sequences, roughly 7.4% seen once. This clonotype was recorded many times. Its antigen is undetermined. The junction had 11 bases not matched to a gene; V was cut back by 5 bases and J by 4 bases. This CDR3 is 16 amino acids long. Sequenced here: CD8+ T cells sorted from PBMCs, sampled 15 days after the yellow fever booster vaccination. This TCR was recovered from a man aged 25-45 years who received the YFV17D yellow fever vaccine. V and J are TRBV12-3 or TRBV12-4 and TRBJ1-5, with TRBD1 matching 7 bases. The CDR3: CASSPTGTVVNQPQHF. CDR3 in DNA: TGTGCCAGCAGTCCCACGGGGACAGTAGTAAATCAGCCCCAGCATTTT.